This TCR beta chain was obtained from a study of cytomegalovirus exposure and HLA in healthy donors. At the level of the study: Within the Caucasian-associated ancestry cluster were about 81% of the approximately 390 genotyped donors. General observations from the study: Some V segments, TRBV6-2 and TRBV6-3 among them, were indistinguishable and were therefore excluded. The classifier reportedly diagnosed cytomegalovirus status with high specificity and sensitivity.

Turning to this clone: Its target is not known.

With 60 Vbeta and 13 Jbeta primers, the PCR was carried out. Repertoires were generated with immunoSEQ multiplex PCR, while TCRdb's copy carries only in-frame clones and drops some. The data hold some 130,000 clones, with 70% to 75% observed a single time. With V trimmed by 4 bases and J by 4 bases, 4 bases remained unmatched. Germline V gives CDR1 SGHRS, CDR2 YFSETQ. This CDR3 spans 15 amino acids. V and J are TRBV5-1 and TRBJ1-5; 11 bases map to TRBD1. The receptor was isolated from a man younger than 45 in good health and CMV-seronegative. The sequencing sample was made of PBMCs. CDR3 nucleotides: TGCGCCAGCAGCCCGGGACAGGGGGGAAATCAGCCCCAGCATTTT. Translated: CASSPGQGGNQPQHF.